These 20 T cell receptor beta chains originate from one sample sequenced in a study of post-analysis software for immune sequencing data. Presence of unique molecular identifiers characterized the TCR beta cDNA libraries. MiXCR, applied by TCRdb to the PCR reads, yields one record per CDR3 protein. This sample has about 820,000 distinct CDR3 sequences, with around 53% found just once. These TCRs' antigens remain unknown. Study-wide findings and caveats: About five TRBV segments, including TRBV5-6, TRBV5-1 and TRBV20-1, were more frequent in patients than controls.

Sequenced: blood. These receptor sequences come from a girl between 10 and 17 years old with multiple sclerosis.

This clonotype was found a few times. The CDR3 here is CASTPSGGAGRSDTEAFF. The DNA of the CDR3 is TGCGCCAGCACCCCAAGCGGGGGCGCAGGTCGATCGGACACTGAAGCTTTCTTT. V usage is TRBV4-1 and J usage is TRBJ1-1, with D maybe TRBD1 (6 bases). This CDR3 spans 18 amino acids. The germline gives CDR1 MGHRA, CDR2 YSYEKL. V shed 7 bases and J shed 3 bases, with 27 bases lying between them.

This clonotype was observed at least ten times. The V call is TRBV9, the J call TRBJ2-1, with D perhaps TRBD2 (5 bases). The ends were cut back, 1 base at V and 3 bases at J, with 14 bases in the middle. Germline CDR1 and CDR2: SGDLS and YYNGEE. CDR3 length equals 16 residues. DNA for the CDR3: TGTGCCAGCAGCGTAAGGCGGGTAATCTTCTACAATGAGCAGTTCTTC. Its translation: CASSVRRVIFYNEQFF.

This chain uses TRBV20-1 with TRBJ2-7; TRBD2 is a possible D gene (5 bases). The germline V and J ends were trimmed by 2 bases and 2 bases, with 10 bases remaining between them. This CDR3 spans 13 amino acids. The germline gives CDR1 DFQATT, CDR2 SNEGSKA (reference sequence). This CDR3 is CSARLGVPYEQYF. The CDR3 DNA follows: TGCAGTGCTAGACTCGGGGTCCCCTACGAGCAGTACTTC.

A note on this clonotype: Germline is not matched at one junction end, which may reflect a read error. The V call is TRBV6-6, the J call TRBJ2-4; the D gene is possibly TRBD1 (6 bases). Germline loops: CDR1 MNHNY, CDR2 SVGAGI (reference sequence). The CDR3 length is 17 residues. The CDR3 sequence: CASSYSGHALAKNIQYF. The CDR3 DNA follows: TGTGCCAGTAGTTACTCGGGACATGCACTAGCCAAAAACATTCAGTACTTC.

This rearrangement joins TRBV7-8 to TRBJ2-5; TRBD1 might be the D (6 bases). Trimming left V 6 bases short and J 5 bases short, with 19 bases between. CDR3 size: 15 residues. In germline, CDR1 is SGHVS, CDR2 FQNEAQ. The CDR3 loop reads CASRISRLGGETQYF. The CDR3 DNA follows: TGTGCCAGCAGGATATCTCGATTAGGGGGTGAGACCCAGTACTTC.

Concerning this clonotype: The germline gene is not matched at one end of the junction; a read error may be the cause. The V call is TRBV5-1, the J call TRBJ2-1; 8 positions agree with TRBD2. This CDR3 has 15 amino acids. Germline CDR1 and CDR2: SGHRS and YFSETQ. The chain's CDR3 is CASSLDGGAYNEQFF. CDR3 nucleotides: TGTGCCAGCAGCTTAGACGGGGGGGCCTACAATGAGCAGTTCTTC.

The chain recombines TRBV5-1 with TRBJ1-2; 7 positions match TRBD1. CDR3 length: 18 amino acids. From germline, CDR1 is SGHRS and CDR2 YFSETQ. The trim removed 1 base at V and 1 base at J, leaving 13 bases unmatched. CDR3 DNA sequence: TGCGCCAGCAGCTTGAGGGGGACAGCACCCAACCTTAACTATGGCTACACCTTC. Amino acids: CASSLRGTAPNLNYGYTF.

To note about this clonotype: A read error is possible here, since a much larger clone lies one base away. The chain combines TRBV12-3 or TRBV12-4 with TRBJ2-3; perhaps TRBD1 as D (6 bases). The CDR3 consists of 10 residues. The CDR3 spells CASRTGTQYF. For the CDR3, the DNA is TGTGCCAGCAGGACAGGTACGCAGTATTTT.

This clonotype has just a few counts. This sequence joins TRBV5-1 and TRBJ2-1; D uncertain. From germline, CDR1 is SGHRS and CDR2 YFSETQ. This CDR3 comprises 15 residues. V lost 3 bases and J 5 bases, leaving 15 bases between the germline ends. The chain's CDR3 is CASSYFPDPHNEQFF. Written as DNA, the CDR3 is TGCGCCAGCAGCTACTTCCCCGACCCGCACAATGAGCAGTTCTTC.

The chain employs TRBV20-1 and TRBJ2-1, with TRBD2 as a possible D gene (6 bases). The CDR3 is 14 residues long. Germline-derived CDR1 and CDR2 are DFQATT and SNEGSKA (reference sequence). The V gene lost 6 bases and the J gene lost 5 bases, with 17 bases spanning the gap. CDR3 sequence (DNA): TGCAGTGCGCCTATCCCGGGACTTCACAATGAGCAGTTCTTC. It specifies CSAPIPGLHNEQFF.

The sample holds one count of this clonotype. This chain joins TRBV5-1 and TRBJ1-1; D possibly corresponds to TRBD1 (5 bases). The V gene lost 3 bases and the J gene lost 2 bases, with 14 bases spanning the gap. Per germline, CDR1 SGHRS and CDR2 YFSETQ. The CDR3 has 15 amino acids. DNA for the CDR3: TGCGCCAGCAGCTCTCTGGGGCAGGAAAACACTGAAGCTTTCTTT. It is translated as CASSSLGQENTEAFF.

V usage is TRBV15 and J usage is TRBJ1-1; possibly TRBD1 for D (5 bases). The CDR3 runs 15 residues. Germline V lookup: CDR1 LNHNV, CDR2 YYDKDF (reference sequence). Trimming took off 1 base at V and 0 bases at J, with 9 bases between the two ends. CDR3 protein: CATSRVGALNTEAFF. CDR3 DNA sequence: TGTGCCACCAGCAGAGTCGGGGCCCTGAACACTGAAGCTTTCTTT.

This clonotype turned up a few times. The chain is built from TRBV9 and TRBJ2-1; TRBD2 matches 7 bases. The CDR3 has 15 amino acids. Germline values: CDR1 SGDLS, CDR2 YYNGEE. V was clipped by 4 bases and J by 5 bases; unmatched bases: 9. The chain's CDR3 is CASSILGLPNNEQFF. In DNA form, the CDR3 reads TGTGCCAGCAGCATCCTGGGACTACCTAACAATGAGCAGTTCTTC. Filled out from reference TRBV9 and TRBJ2-1, the complete variable domain reads DSGVTQTPKHLITATGQRVTLRCSPRSGDLSVYWYQQSLDQGLQFLIQYYNGEERAKGNILERFSAQQFPDLHSELNLSSLELGDSALYFCASSILGLPNNEQFFGPGTRLTVL.

This clonotype was observed a single time. The rearrangement links TRBV20-1 to TRBJ1-1; D perhaps matches TRBD1 (6 bases). V shed 6 bases and J shed 11 bases, with 19 bases lying between them. This CDR3 has 12 amino acids. Germline CDR1 DFQATT, CDR2 SNEGSKA (reference sequence). Written as DNA, the CDR3 is TGCAGTGCAACGCCAGGGGCAGGGAGCGCTTTCTTT. Its protein is CSATPGAGSAFF.

This clonotype occurred a few times. The chain is built from TRBV20-1 and TRBJ2-3; 9 nucleotides line up with TRBD2. CDR3 length equals 15 residues. Germline CDR1 DFQATT, CDR2 SNEGSKA (reference sequence). With V trimmed by 3 bases and J by 4 bases, 8 bases remained unmatched. Written as DNA, the CDR3 is TGCAGTGCTAGTTTCCTAGCGGGGAGGTCAGATACGCAGTATTTT. It is translated as CSASFLAGRSDTQYF.

The gene calls are TRBV12-3 or TRBV12-4 and TRBJ1-5; D is unclear. V shed 6 bases and J shed 2 bases, with 17 bases lying between them. The CDR3 loop spans 16 amino acids. This CDR3 reads CASSSHPPGGNQPQHF. The CDR3 coding sequence is TGTGCCAGCAGCTCCCACCCTCCAGGCGGCAATCAGCCCCAGCATTTT.

This clonotype appeared a few times. At one boundary the junction diverges from the germline segment, which might be a read error. This chain joins TRBV12-3 or TRBV12-4 and TRBJ2-3, with 10 bases lining up with TRBD2. CDR3 length: 14 residues. The CDR3: CASSLAGEADTQYF. CDR3 sequence (DNA): TGTGCCAGCAGTCTAGCGGGAGAGGCAGATACGCAGTATTTT.

The chain uses TRBV29-1 and TRBJ2-7, with 13 bases identical to TRBD2. The junction had 4 bases not matched to a gene; V was cut back by 6 bases and J by 2 bases. Germline CDR1 reads SQVTM; CDR2 reads ANQGSEA. The CDR3 length is 14 residues. CDR3 sequence: CSVGLAGAPYEQYF. CDR3 nucleotide sequence: TGCAGCGTCGGACTAGCGGGAGCCCCCTACGAGCAGTACTTC.

The V call is TRBV12-3 or TRBV12-4, the J call TRBJ1-5; weak D call: TRBD1 (6 bases). The CDR3 covers 18 residues. Between the trimmed V and J ends, which lost 4 bases and 1 base, there was a span of 20 bases. The CDR3: CASSSHPGKGVSNQPQHF. For the CDR3, the DNA is TGTGCCAGCAGTTCACACCCAGGGAAGGGGGTAAGCAATCAGCCCCAGCATTTT.

The sample holds one count of this clonotype. This sequence joins TRBV15 and TRBJ2-7; D remains unclear. Germline assignment: CDR1 LNHNV and CDR2 YYDKDF (reference sequence). V was clipped by 8 bases and J by 0 bases, with 11 bases between them. The CDR3 extends over 13 amino acids. CDR3 sequence: CATHDGSSYEQYF. The CDR3 nucleotides read TGTGCCACCCACGACGGAAGCTCCTACGAGCAGTACTTC.